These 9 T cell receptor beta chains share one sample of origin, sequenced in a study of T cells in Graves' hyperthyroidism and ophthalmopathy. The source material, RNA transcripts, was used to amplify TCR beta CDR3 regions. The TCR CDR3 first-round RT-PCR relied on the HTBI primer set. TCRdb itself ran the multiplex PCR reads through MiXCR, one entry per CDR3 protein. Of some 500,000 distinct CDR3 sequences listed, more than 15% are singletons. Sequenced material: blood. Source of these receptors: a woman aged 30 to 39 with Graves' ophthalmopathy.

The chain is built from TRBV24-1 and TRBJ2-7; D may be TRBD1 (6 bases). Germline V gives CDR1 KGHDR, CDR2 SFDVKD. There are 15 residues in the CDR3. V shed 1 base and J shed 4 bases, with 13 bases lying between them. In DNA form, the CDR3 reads TGTGCCACCAGTGATTTCGGGCAGGGGCGTTACGAGCAGTACTTC. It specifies CATSDFGQGRYEQYF.

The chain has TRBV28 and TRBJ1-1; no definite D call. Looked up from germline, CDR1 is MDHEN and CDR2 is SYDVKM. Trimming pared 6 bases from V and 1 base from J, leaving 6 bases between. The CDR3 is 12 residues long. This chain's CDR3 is CASRWGNTEAFF. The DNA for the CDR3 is TGTGCCAGCAGGTGGGGGAACACTGAAGCTTTCTTT.

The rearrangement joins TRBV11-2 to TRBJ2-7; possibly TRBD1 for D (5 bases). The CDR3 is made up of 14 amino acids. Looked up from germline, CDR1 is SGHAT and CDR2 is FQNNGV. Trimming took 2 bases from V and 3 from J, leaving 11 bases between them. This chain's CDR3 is CASSLQGSIYEQYF. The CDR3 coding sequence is TGTGCCAGCAGCTTACAGGGTAGTATCTACGAGCAGTACTTC. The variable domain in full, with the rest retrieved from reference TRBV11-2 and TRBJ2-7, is EAGVAQSPRYKIIEKRQSVAFWCNPISGHATLYWYQQILGQGPKLLIQFQNNGVVDDSQLPKDRFSAERLKGVDSTLKIQPAKLEDSAVYLCASSLQGSIYEQYFGPGTRLTVT.

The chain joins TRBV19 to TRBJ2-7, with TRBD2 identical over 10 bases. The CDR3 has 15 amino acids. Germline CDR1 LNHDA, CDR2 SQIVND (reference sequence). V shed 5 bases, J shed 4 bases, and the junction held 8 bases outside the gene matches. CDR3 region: CASSLSSGSMYEQYF. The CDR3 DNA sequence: TGTGCCAGTAGTTTGTCTAGCGGGAGTATGTACGAGCAGTACTTC.

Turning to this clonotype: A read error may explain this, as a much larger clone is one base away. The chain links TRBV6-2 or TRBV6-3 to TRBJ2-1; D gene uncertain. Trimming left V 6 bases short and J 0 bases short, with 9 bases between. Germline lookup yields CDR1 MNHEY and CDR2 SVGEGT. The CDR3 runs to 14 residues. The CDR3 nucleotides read TGTGCCAGCAGGCTCTACAGCTCCTACAATGAGCAGTTCTTC. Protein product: CASRLYSSYNEQFF.

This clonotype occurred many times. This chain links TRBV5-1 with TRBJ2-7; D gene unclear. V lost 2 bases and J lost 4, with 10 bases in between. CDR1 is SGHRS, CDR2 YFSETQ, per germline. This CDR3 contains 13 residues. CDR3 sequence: CASSFTDGYEQYF. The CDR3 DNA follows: TGCGCCAGCAGCTTCACGGACGGTTACGAGCAGTACTTC.

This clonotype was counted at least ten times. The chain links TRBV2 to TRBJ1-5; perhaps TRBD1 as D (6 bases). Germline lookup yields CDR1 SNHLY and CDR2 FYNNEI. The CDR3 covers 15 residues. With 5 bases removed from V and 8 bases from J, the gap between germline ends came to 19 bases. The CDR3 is CASSQGGGGYEPQHF. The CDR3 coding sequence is TGTGCCAGCAGTCAAGGGGGTGGGGGCTACGAGCCCCAGCATTTT.

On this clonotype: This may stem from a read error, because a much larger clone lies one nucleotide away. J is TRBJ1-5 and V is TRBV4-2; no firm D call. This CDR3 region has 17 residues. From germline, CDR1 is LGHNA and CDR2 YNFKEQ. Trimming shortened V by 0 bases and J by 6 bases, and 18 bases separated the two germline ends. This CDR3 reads CASSQDMERPSFQPQHF. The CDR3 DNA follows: TGTGCCAGCAGCCAAGATATGGAACGGCCCTCCTTTCAGCCCCAGCATTTT.

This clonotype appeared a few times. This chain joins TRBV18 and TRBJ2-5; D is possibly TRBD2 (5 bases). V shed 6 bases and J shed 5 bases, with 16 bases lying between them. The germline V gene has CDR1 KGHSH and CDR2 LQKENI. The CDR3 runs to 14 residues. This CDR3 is CASSPYAGDETQYF. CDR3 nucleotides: TGTGCCAGCTCGCCTTACGCGGGTGACGAGACCCAGTACTTC.